This TCR beta chain was found in a study of yellow fever vaccine responses in identical twins. Trimming pared 3 bases from V and 4 bases from J, leaving 10 bases between. Germline assignment: CDR1 SQVTM and CDR2 ANQGSEA. CDR3 length equals 12 residues. Findings and limits, study-wide: Twins' vaccine T cell response reportedly seemed partly convergent, partly personalized.

Comments on this clonotype: Its antigen remains unknown.

From the RT-PCR reads, TCRdb called clonotypes with MiXCR, one entry per CDR3 protein. The data hold about 19,000 distinct CDR3 sequences, with roughly three quarters observed a single time. The rearrangement links TRBV29-1 to TRBJ2-7; tentative D call: TRBD1 (5 bases). The sequenced sample was T cells from blood (PBMCs), unsorted or a sorted subset (not recorded which), obtained before or after yellow fever vaccination (not recorded which). The clonotype comes from a woman under 30 who received the yellow fever vaccine. The CDR3 reads CSVENRPYEQYF. The CDR3 DNA is TGCAGCGTTGAGAACAGGCCGTACGAGCAGTACTTC.